The 26 T cell receptor beta chains presented below share a single source sample, sequenced in a study of Tregs in tolerant kidney transplant recipients. The data were produced by immunoSEQ multiplex PCR, yet TCRdb's version contains in-frame clones alone and is incomplete. Of around 50,000 clones detected, around four fifths appear once; the ten largest clones hold about 5%. Material for sequencing was CD4+ T cells from blood. The receptors come from a human donor in good health.

This sequence joins TRBV6-5 and TRBJ1-2, with 7 nucleotides matching TRBD1. Trimming at V came to 5 bases and at J to 8 bases, leaving 14 bases not matched to a gene. The CDR3 consists of 15 residues. Germline V gene data show CDR1 as MNHEY and CDR2 as SVGAGI. The CDR3 coding sequence is TGTGCCAGCAGTCGAGGGGGCCACAGGGGAAGAGGCTACACCTTC. Translation: CASSRGGHRGRGYTF.

The V and J genes are TRBV19 and TRBJ2-5, with D possibly TRBD1 on 5 matching bases. This CDR3 has 12 amino acids. Germline V gene sequence: CDR1 LNHDA, CDR2 SQIVND (reference sequence). V lost 8 bases and J 2 bases, leaving 9 bases between the germline ends. CDR3 sequence reads: CASQGGQETQYF. The CDR3 DNA reads as TGTGCCAGTCAGGGCGGACAAGAGACCCAGTACTTC.

The CDR3 nucleotides read TGTGCCAGCAGCCGTACAACAGGGGAGCAGTACTTC. This sequence encodes CASSRTTGEQYF. The V gene is TRBV6-6, the J gene TRBJ2-7; D might be TRBD1 (6 bases). The V end was cut by 6 bases, the J end by 7 bases, with 13 bases between. Germline-derived CDR1 and CDR2 are MNHNY and SVGAGI (reference sequence). CDR3 length: 12 amino acids.

The V gene is TRBV5-4, the J gene TRBJ2-3, with 9 bases fitting TRBD1. The germline V gene has CDR1 SGHNT and CDR2 YYREEE (reference sequence). V was pared by 4 bases and J by 2 bases, with 5 bases of the junction left unmatched. The CDR3 contains 15 residues. The CDR3 DNA reads TGTGCCAGCAGCACCGGGACAGGGTTCACAGATACGCAGTATTTT. Amino acids: CASSTGTGFTDTQYF.

The chain joins TRBV7-8 to TRBJ2-7, with D perhaps being TRBD1 or TRBD2 (5 bases each). The V end was cut by 5 bases, the J end by 5 bases, with 19 bases between. Per germline, CDR1 SGHVS and CDR2 FQNEAQ. The CDR3 totals 15 residues. CDR3 sequence: CASSQLGPWAHEQYF. The CDR3 bases are TGTGCCAGCAGCCAACTGGGACCCTGGGCCCACGAGCAGTACTTC.

This clone has only a few counts. The chain joins TRBV10-3 to TRBJ2-7; D is possibly TRBD1 or TRBD2 (5 bases each). The germline V and J ends were trimmed by 0 bases and 3 bases, with 18 bases remaining between them. The CDR3 loop spans 17 amino acids. Germline V CDR1 and CDR2: ENHRY, SYGVKD. CDR3 loop: CAISESMGDRLDYEQYF. The CDR3 DNA is TGTGCCATCAGTGAGTCGATGGGGGACCGATTAGACTACGAGCAGTACTTC.

This chain connects TRBV29-1 to TRBJ1-2; 8 nucleotides agree with TRBD1. With 5 bases clipped from V and 0 bases from J, the junction kept 5 bases outside the gene matches. CDR3 length: 14 residues. Germline CDR1 reads SQVTM; CDR2 reads ANQGSEA. CDR3 DNA: TGCAGCGTTACCAGGGGGCTAGCTAACTATGGCTACACCTTC. This codes for CSVTRGLANYGYTF. Full variable domain (outside the CDR3, taken from reference TRBV29-1 and TRBJ1-2): SAVISQKPSRDICQRGTSLTIQCQVDSQVTMMFWYRQQPGQSLTLIATANQGSEATYESGFVIDKFPISRPNLTFSTLTVSNMSPEDSSIYLCSVTRGLANYGYTFGSGTRLTVV.

This sequence joins TRBV7-9 and TRBJ2-2; possible D gene TRBD2, 5 bases. This CDR3 region has 14 residues. The germline V and J ends were trimmed by 8 bases and 4 bases, with 14 bases remaining between them. Germline CDR1 and CDR2: SEHNR and FQNEAQ (reference sequence). In DNA form, the CDR3 reads TGTGCCAGCGACGAGAGGGTTGGCACCGGGGAGCTGTTTTTT. Translating gives CASDERVGTGELFF.

The J gene is TRBJ2-7, the V gene TRBV4-3; D not certain. The V gene's germline CDR1 is LGHNA and CDR2 YSLEER. The CDR3 is made up of 13 amino acids. V was trimmed by 0 bases and J by 7 bases, leaving 10 bases between them. The CDR3 spells CASSQENHGEQYF. CDR3 in DNA: TGCGCCAGCAGCCAAGAAAATCATGGGGAGCAGTACTTC.

As to this clone: Distinct nucleotide sequences in the sample also encode this CDR3. The rearrangement joins TRBV7-2 to TRBJ2-7; D gene ambiguous. CDR1 is SGHTA, CDR2 FQGNSA, per germline. Between the trimmed V and J ends, which lost 5 bases and 7 bases, there was a span of 12 bases. CDR3 length: 12 residues. This CDR3 is CASSSPFGEQYF. The CDR3 region has the DNA TGTGCCAGCAGCAGCCCGTTCGGTGAGCAGTACTTC.

In the case of this clone: The conserved closing phenylalanine or tryptophan is absent in this CDR3, likely reflecting a read error. The chain uses TRBV4-1 and TRBJ2-7; D gene ambiguous. V dropped 4 bases and J dropped 0 bases, with 16 bases sitting between them. This CDR3 contains 16 residues. Looked up from germline, CDR1 is MGHRA and CDR2 is YSYEKL. The CDR3 DNA reads TGCGCCAGCAGCCCGGGCCCCGCCATAAGCTCCTACGAGCAGTACCTC. It translates to CASSPGPAISSYEQYL.

This chain links TRBV15 with TRBJ1-5, with D maybe TRBD1 (6 bases). This CDR3 is 17 amino acids long. Per the germline V gene, CDR1 is LNHNV and CDR2 is YYDKDF (reference sequence). The germline V and J ends were trimmed by 0 bases and 5 bases, with 17 bases remaining between them. The CDR3 DNA sequence: TGTGCCACCAGCAGAGATCGATACAGGGCCCCCTATCAGCCCCAGCATTTT. Amino acid sequence: CATSRDRYRAPYQPQHF. Filled out from reference TRBV15 and TRBJ1-5, the complete variable domain reads DAMVIQNPRYQVTQFGKPVTLSCSQTLNHNVMYWYQQKSSQAPKLLFHYYDKDFNNEADTPDNFQSRRPNTSFCFLDIRSPGLGDTAMYLCATSRDRYRAPYQPQHFGDGTRLSIL.

The DNA of the CDR3 is TGCAGTGCTAGATCCGGGTACGAGCAGTACTTC. It yields the protein CSARSGYEQYF. The chain employs TRBV20-1 and TRBJ2-7, with D hard to call. This CDR3 spans 11 amino acids. Germline V gives CDR1 DFQATT, CDR2 SNEGSKA (reference sequence). Trimming cost V 2 bases and J 4 bases, with 6 bases left between them.

This clone was found a few times. The sample has other DNA sequences that encode this CDR3 too. The chain combines TRBV9 with TRBJ1-1; D is unresolved. The CDR3 spans 13 residues. Trimming took 0 bases from V and 1 from J, leaving 4 bases between them. Germline CDR1 SGDLS, CDR2 YYNGEE. Here the CDR3 reads CASSVGPNTEAFF. Here the CDR3 DNA reads TGTGCCAGCAGCGTAGGACCGAACACTGAAGCTTTCTTT.

This clone has ten or more counts. This sequence joins TRBV10-3 and TRBJ1-1; TRBD1 agrees at 7 bases. V shed 10 bases and J 0 bases; nucleotides not matched to a gene: 14. CDR1 and CDR2 from the germline V gene are ENHRY and SYGVKD. The CDR3 runs 16 residues. CDR3 in amino acids: CATLRDRTYMNTEAFF. DNA for the CDR3: TGTGCCACCCTCCGGGACAGAACTTACATGAACACTGAAGCTTTCTTT.

This chain connects TRBV7-9 to TRBJ2-5; D gene ambiguous. The CDR3 is 15 amino acids. Germline lookup yields CDR1 SEHNR and CDR2 FQNEAQ (reference sequence). Trimming pared 5 bases from V and 3 bases from J, leaving 16 bases between. CDR3 loop: CASSPRGGVEETQYF. DNA of the CDR3: TGTGCCAGCAGCCCAAGAGGTGGGGTAGAAGAGACCCAGTACTTC.

This clone has more than one count but fewer than ten. J is TRBJ2-2 and V is TRBV7-9, with no clear D. V lost 5 bases to trimming and J lost 1 base, with 20 bases between them. Germline CDR1 reads SEHNR; CDR2 reads FQNEAQ (reference sequence). The length of the CDR3 is 18 residues. The CDR3 region has the DNA TGTGCCAGCAGCCAACAACGCGGCGGAGTAGGGAACACCGGGGAGCTGTTTTTT. Encoded protein: CASSQQRGGVGNTGELFF.

CDR3 sequence: CASSQDVSHGGRGQFF. Here the CDR3 DNA reads TGCGCCAGCAGCCAAGATGTCAGTCACGGGGGGAGAGGACAGTTCTTC. V usage is TRBV4-1 and J usage is TRBJ2-1; TRBD2 agrees at 7 bases. Trimming removed 0 bases from V and 13 bases from J; junction bases left unmatched: 15. The CDR3 extends over 16 amino acids. Per germline, CDR1 MGHRA and CDR2 YSYEKL.

The chain carries TRBV19 and TRBJ2-2; possibly TRBD1 for D (5 bases). The CDR3 totals 15 residues. Germline loops: CDR1 LNHDA, CDR2 SQIVND (reference sequence). V was trimmed by 6 bases and J by 5 bases, leaving 16 bases between them. CDR3 region: CASRAGIRTTGELFF. DNA of the CDR3: TGTGCCAGTAGGGCAGGGATCCGCACTACCGGGGAGCTGTTTTTT. Combining the CDR3 with reference TRBV19 and TRBJ2-2 gives the whole variable domain DGGITQSPKYLFRKEGQNVTLSCEQNLNHDAMYWYRQDPGQGLRLIYYSQIVNDFQKGDIAEGYSVSREKKESFPLTVTSAQKNPTAFYLCASRAGIRTTGELFFGEGSRLTVL.

This clone showed up just a few times. The V and J genes are TRBV19 and TRBJ1-1, with TRBD1 matching 7 bases. CDR3 length: 14 residues. Germline CDR1 LNHDA, CDR2 SQIVND (reference sequence). V lost 3 bases and J lost 6; bases outside the gene matches: 7. The DNA for the CDR3 is TGTGCCAGTAGTATTCGGGAGGGGGCCGCTGAAGCTTTCTTT. This sequence encodes CASSIREGAAEAFF.

The chain has TRBV18 and TRBJ1-2; TRBD1 aligns across 8 bases. V dropped 3 bases and J dropped 4; count of bases not matched to a gene: 7. Germline V gene sequence: CDR1 KGHSH, CDR2 LQKENI. The CDR3 loop spans 15 amino acids. The CDR3 DNA is TGTGCCAGCTCACCTCTGGACAGGGAGGGCTATGGCTACACCTTC. Protein: CASSPLDREGYGYTF.

The V and J genes are TRBV11-3 and TRBJ2-1; D gene unclear. The CDR3 is made up of 15 amino acids. The germline gives CDR1 SGHNT, CDR2 YENEEA. Trimming removed 5 bases from V and 0 bases from J, with 11 bases in between. CDR3 residues: CASSVRRSSYNEQFF. In DNA form, the CDR3 reads TGTGCCAGCAGCGTTAGACGGAGCTCCTACAATGAGCAGTTCTTC.

The rearrangement links TRBV6-5 to TRBJ2-5; D is ambiguous. V was shortened by 7 bases and J by 5 bases, with 17 bases between the two germline ends. The germline CDR1 and CDR2 sequences are MNHEY and SVGAGI. The CDR3 extends over 14 amino acids. CDR3 residues: CASTEVGYRETQYF. The DNA of the CDR3 is TGTGCCAGCACTGAAGTCGGATACCGGGAGACCCAGTACTTC.

The CDR3 reads CASRGTSGDTGELFF. The CDR3 DNA is TGTGCCAGTAGGGGGACTAGCGGAGACACCGGGGAGCTGTTTTTT. The chain combines TRBV19 with TRBJ2-2; TRBD2 matches 11 bases. The V segment lost 6 bases and the J segment 3 bases; nucleotides outside the gene matches: 3. The CDR3 has 15 amino acids. Germline V CDR1 and CDR2: LNHDA, SQIVND (reference sequence).

The chain recombines TRBV6-5 with TRBJ2-3; tentative D call: TRBD1 (6 bases). This CDR3 region has 15 residues. CDR1 MNHEY and CDR2 SVGAGI come from the germline V gene. The ends were cut back, 8 bases at V and 2 bases at J, with 17 bases in the middle. CDR3 protein: CASGATGLITDTQYF. CDR3 nucleotide sequence: TGTGCCAGCGGGGCCACAGGGTTGATCACAGATACGCAGTATTTT.

V and J are TRBV4-1 and TRBJ1-2, with D tentatively TRBD1 (5 bases). The CDR3 is made up of 15 amino acids. Germline V gene lookup returns CDR1 MGHRA and CDR2 YSYEKL. The V gene lost 0 bases and the J gene lost 8 bases, with 16 bases spanning the gap. CDR3 protein: CASSQEFLGPGGYTF. The CDR3 DNA follows: TGCGCCAGCAGCCAAGAATTTTTGGGGCCGGGGGGCTACACCTTC.